A selection of T cell receptor beta chains follows, all from one sample in a study of blood T cells in healthy people across ages. TCRdb reprocessed the 5' RACE reads with MiXCR, giving one entry per CDR3 protein. The sample carries some 1.1 million distinct CDR3 sequences, roughly two fifths recorded once. The specimen was blood. Every receptor here comes from a man aged 18 to 29 in good health. The CDR3 runs from the conserved cysteine through the conserved F or W. A D gene is named only where the DNA matches it firmly. Only some rows state a clone size, as once, few, many or a class for expanded clones.

d_call j_call clone_size v_call cdr3_aa cdr3_nt
- TRBJ2-1 few TRBV6-2/TRBV6-3 CASRDRGGYNEQFF TGTGCCAGCAGGGACCGTGGGGGCTACAATGAGCAGTTCTTC
- TRBJ2-1 few TRBV4-1 CASSHGYNEQFF TGCGCCAGCAGTCACGGGTACAATGAGCAGTTCTTC
- TRBJ1-1 many TRBV5-1 CASGGDTEAFF TGTGCCAGCGGGGGGGACACTGAAGCTTTCTTT
- TRBJ2-1 - TRBV7-9 CASSLQSRGLYNEQFF TGTGCCAGCAGCTTACAAAGCCGGGGCCTGTACAATGAGCAGTTCTTC
- TRBJ2-1 few TRBV6-1 CASSEVGVYNEQFF TGTGCCAGCAGTGAAGTTGGCGTCTACAATGAGCAGTTCTTC
- TRBJ2-1 - TRBV6-5 CASSKIRATVNGQFF TGTGCCAGCAGTAAAATCAGGGCAACAGTCAATGGGCAGTTCTTC
TRBD2 TRBJ2-5 - TRBV20-1 CSAFSSTSANQEAQYF TGCAGTGCTTTTTCTTCGACTAGCGCTAACCAAGAGGCCCAGTACTTC
- TRBJ2-5 - TRBV7-2 CASSLQTDNQETQYF TGTGCCAGCAGCTTACAAACAGATAACCAAGAGACCCAGTACTTC
- TRBJ1-2 - TRBV4-3 CASSQDRGSSGYTF TGCGCCAGCAGCCAAGACCGGGGGTCAAGTGGCTACACCTTC
- TRBJ1-1 few TRBV7-2 CASSFWEAGPMNTEAFF TGTGCCAGCAGCTTTTGGGAGGCAGGGCCTATGAACACTGAAGCTTTCTTT
- TRBJ1-4 - TRBV4-3 CASSQDDILVRQNNEKLFF TGCGCCAGCAGCCAAGATGATATATTGGTGAGACAGAATAATGAAAAACTGTTTTTT
TRBD2 TRBJ2-2 - TRBV20-1 CSASRGSGGLPGELFF TGCAGTGCTAGTCGGGGTAGCGGGGGGTTGCCCGGGGAGCTGTTTTTT
TRBD2 TRBJ2-1 - TRBV27 CASTTRRGANYNEQFF TGTGCCAGCACTACCCGGCGGGGGGCCAATTACAATGAGCAGTTCTTC
- TRBJ1-3 - TRBV4-1 CASSQDLWQSGNTIYF TGCGCCAGCAGCCAAGATTTATGGCAGTCTGGAAACACCATATATTTT
TRBD1 TRBJ2-7 - TRBV12-3/TRBV12-4 CASSRTGAGDNEQYF TGTGCCAGCAGTCGAACAGGGGCCGGCGACAATGAGCAGTACTTC
- TRBJ1-6 - TRBV4-1 CASSQPGGDSPLHF TGCGCCAGCAGCCAGCCAGGAGGGGACTCACCCCTCCACTTT
- TRBJ1-5 - TRBV20-1 CSARDGEDSNQPQHF TGCAGTGCTAGAGATGGAGAAGATAGCAATCAGCCCCAGCATTTT
- TRBJ2-3 - TRBV12-3/TRBV12-4 CASSQVSGSSTDTQYF TGTGCCAGCAGTCAGGTCAGCGGCTCTAGCACAGATACGCAGTATTTT
TRBD2 TRBJ2-1 few TRBV7-2 CASSFIGTSGWSANEQFF TGTGCCAGCAGCTTTATTGGGACTAGCGGGTGGTCGGCCAATGAGCAGTTCTTC
TRBD2 TRBJ2-1 - TRBV20-1 CSARKERGNCNEQFF TGCAGTGCTAGAAAGGAGCGGGGGAATTGCAATGAGCAGTTCTTC
- TRBJ1-3 - TRBV16 CASSQFDSSGNTIYF TGTGCCAGCAGCCAATTTGACAGCTCTGGAAACACCATATATTTT
- TRBJ2-1 - TRBV18 CASSPGGDNDEQFF TGTGCCAGCTCACCCGGCGGAGACAACGACGAGCAGTTCTTC
- TRBJ1-4 - TRBV15 CATSRNIATNEKLFF TGTGCCACCAGCAGGAACATCGCAACTAATGAAAAACTGTTTTTT
- TRBJ1-2 - TRBV6-5 CASSSGSYGHTF TGTGCCAGCAGTTCTGGGAGCTATGGCCACACCTTC
- TRBJ1-5 few TRBV20-1 CSARARGRSNQPQHF TGCAGTGCTAGAGCGAGGGGACGGAGCAATCAGCCCCAGCATTTT
- TRBJ2-1 once TRBV6-5 CASSHPRMGGNYNEQFF TGTGCCAGCAGTCACCCGCGAATGGGGGGAAACTACAATGAGCAGTTCTTC
- TRBJ1-6 few TRBV9 CASSETGWGNSPLHF TGTGCCAGCAGCGAGACAGGTTGGGGTAATTCACCCCTCCACTTT
- TRBJ2-1 - TRBV20-1 CSAREGNGYNEQFF TGCAGTGCTAGGGAGGGGAATGGGTACAATGAGCAGTTCTTC
- TRBJ1-1 - TRBV2 CASRVDNSEAFF TGTGCCAGCAGGGTGGACAACTCTGAAGCTTTCTTT
TRBD1 TRBJ2-1 once TRBV20-1 CSARDFRGQGSNEQFF TGCAGTGCTAGAGATTTTAGGGGACAGGGGAGTAATGAGCAGTTCTTC
- TRBJ1-1 once TRBV7-9 CASSLTTDEAFF TGTGCCAGCAGCTTAACGACGGATGAAGCTTTCTTT
- TRBJ2-5 few TRBV29-1 CSVELYHEQYF TGCAGCGTTGAACTGTACCATGAGCAGTACTTC
TRBD1 TRBJ2-1 - TRBV27 CASGRDRALNEQFF TGTGCCAGCGGCCGGGACAGAGCTTTAAATGAGCAGTTCTTC
TRBD2 TRBJ2-1 few TRBV12-3/TRBV12-4 CASSPRDYNNEQFF TGTGCCAGCAGCCCGCGGGACTACAACAATGAGCAGTTCTTC
TRBD2 TRBJ2-7 - TRBV4-3 CASSQDRVVAGGYEQYF TGCGCCAGCAGCCAAGATAGGGTGGTAGCGGGAGGTTACGAGCAGTACTTC
TRBD1 TRBJ2-7 few TRBV5-5 CASRTTGQGSYEQYF TGTGCCAGCAGAACCACCGGACAGGGATCCTACGAGCAGTACTTC
TRBD1 TRBJ2-5 - TRBV10-3 CAVKRDRGRGEQYF TGTGCCGTCAAACGGGACAGGGGGCGCGGTGAGCAGTACTTC
- TRBJ1-1 many TRBV9 CASSVGSMNTEAFF TGTGCCAGCAGCGTGGGCAGCATGAACACTGAAGCTTTCTTT
TRBD1 TRBJ2-3 few TRBV6-2/TRBV6-3 CASSYPGQGPYTDTQYF TGTGCCAGCAGTTATCCGGGACAGGGGCCATACACAGATACGCAGTATTTT
- TRBJ2-3 - TRBV7-2 CASSIRAGEDTQYF TGTGCCAGCAGCATCCGGGCTGGGGAGGATACGCAGTATTTT
- TRBJ2-7 many TRBV6-2/TRBV6-3 CASSSRRPYEQYF TGTGCCAGCAGCTCGAGGAGGCCCTACGAGCAGTACTTC
TRBD1 TRBJ1-2 - TRBV10-3 CATWDRINYGYTF TGTGCCACTTGGGACAGAATAAACTATGGCTACACCTTC